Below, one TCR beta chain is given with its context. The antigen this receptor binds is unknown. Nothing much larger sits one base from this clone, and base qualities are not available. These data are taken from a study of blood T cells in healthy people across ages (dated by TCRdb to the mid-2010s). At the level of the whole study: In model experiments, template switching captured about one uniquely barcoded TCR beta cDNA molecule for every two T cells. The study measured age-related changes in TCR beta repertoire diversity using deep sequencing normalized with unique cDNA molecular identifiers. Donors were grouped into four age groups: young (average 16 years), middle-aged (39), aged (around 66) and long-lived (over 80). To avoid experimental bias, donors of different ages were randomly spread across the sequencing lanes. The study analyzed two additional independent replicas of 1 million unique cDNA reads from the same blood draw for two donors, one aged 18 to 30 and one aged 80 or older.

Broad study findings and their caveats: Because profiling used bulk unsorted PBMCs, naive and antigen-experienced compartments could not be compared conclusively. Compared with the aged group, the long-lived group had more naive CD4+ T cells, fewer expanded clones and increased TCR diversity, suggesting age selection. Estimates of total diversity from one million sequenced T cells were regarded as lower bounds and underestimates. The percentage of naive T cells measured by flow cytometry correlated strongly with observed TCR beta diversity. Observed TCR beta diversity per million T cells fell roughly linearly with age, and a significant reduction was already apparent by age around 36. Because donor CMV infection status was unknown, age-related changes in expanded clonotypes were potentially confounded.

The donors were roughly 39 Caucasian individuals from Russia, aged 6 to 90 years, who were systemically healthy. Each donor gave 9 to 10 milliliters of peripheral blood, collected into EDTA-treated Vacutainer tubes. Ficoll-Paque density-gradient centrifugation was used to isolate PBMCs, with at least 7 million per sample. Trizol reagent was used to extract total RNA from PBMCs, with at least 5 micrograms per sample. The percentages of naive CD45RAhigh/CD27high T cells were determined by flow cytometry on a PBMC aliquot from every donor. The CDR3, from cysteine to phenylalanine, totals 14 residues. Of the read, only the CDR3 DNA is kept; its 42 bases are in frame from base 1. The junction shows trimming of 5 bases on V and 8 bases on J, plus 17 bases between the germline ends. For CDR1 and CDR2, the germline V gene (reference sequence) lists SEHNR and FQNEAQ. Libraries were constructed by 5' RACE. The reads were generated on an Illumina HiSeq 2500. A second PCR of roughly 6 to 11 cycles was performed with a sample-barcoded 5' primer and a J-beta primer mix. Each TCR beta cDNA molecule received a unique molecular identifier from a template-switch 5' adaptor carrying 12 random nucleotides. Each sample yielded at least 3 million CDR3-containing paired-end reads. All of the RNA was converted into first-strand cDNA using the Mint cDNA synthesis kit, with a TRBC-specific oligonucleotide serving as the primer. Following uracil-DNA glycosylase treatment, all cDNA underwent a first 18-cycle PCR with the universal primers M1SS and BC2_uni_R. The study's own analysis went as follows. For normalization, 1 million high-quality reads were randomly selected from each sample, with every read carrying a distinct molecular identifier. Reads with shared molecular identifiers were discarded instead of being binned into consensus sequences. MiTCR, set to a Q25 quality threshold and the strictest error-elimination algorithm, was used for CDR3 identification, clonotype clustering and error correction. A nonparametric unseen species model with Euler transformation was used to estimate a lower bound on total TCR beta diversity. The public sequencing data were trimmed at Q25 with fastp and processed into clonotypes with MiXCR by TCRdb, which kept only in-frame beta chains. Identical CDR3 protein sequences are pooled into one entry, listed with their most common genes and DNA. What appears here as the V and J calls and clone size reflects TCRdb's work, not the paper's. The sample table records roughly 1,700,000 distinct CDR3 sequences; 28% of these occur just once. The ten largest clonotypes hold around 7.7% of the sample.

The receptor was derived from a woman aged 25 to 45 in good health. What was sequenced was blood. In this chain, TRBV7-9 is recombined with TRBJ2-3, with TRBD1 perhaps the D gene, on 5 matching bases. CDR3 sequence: CASSLLTATRTQYF. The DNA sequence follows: TGTGCCAGCAGCCTACTGACAGCCACCCGTACGCAGTATTTT.